This is a list of T cell receptor beta chains from one sample in a study of OX40 agonist ivuxolimab in advanced cancers. Sequencing used immunoSEQ multiplex PCR; TCRdb keeps in-frame clones, though not all of them. This sample carries about 56,000 clones, nearly 85% of them seen once, and the ten largest clones take roughly 3.3%. Sequencing used CD4+ or CD8+ T cells sorted from blood, obtained in a trial of the OX40 agonist ivuxolimab. The receptors here all came from an adult with an advanced solid tumor such as melanoma, head and neck, liver or kidney cancer. Each CDR3 is given with its conserved first and last residue.

j_gene	v_gene	CDR3aa
TRBJ2-1	TRBV7-9	CASSLSGRQNEQFF
TRBJ2-2	TRBV5-6	CASSLGLANTGELFF
TRBJ2-3	TRBV30	CAWRVGITDTQYF
TRBJ2-1	TRBV7-2	CASMGATYNEQFF
TRBJ2-3	TRBV29-1	CSVLRAGETDTQYF
TRBJ1-3	TRBV6-1	CASRTGGGNTIYF
TRBJ2-5	TRBV4-1	CASSQDLPSPTYQETQYF
TRBJ2-5	TRBV20-1	CSALAEETQYF
TRBJ2-1	TRBV2	CASSADRTREQFF
TRBJ2-5	TRBV28	CASHPPGPNQETQYF
TRBJ2-2	TRBV7-2	CASSLGSWTANTGELFF
TRBJ1-4	TRBV10-3	CAISEAGSEKLFF
TRBJ2-1	TRBV2	CASRTRDSRLYNEQFF
TRBJ2-2	TRBV19	CASSSGRNTGELFF
TRBJ1-1	TRBV6-6	CASSPPRWDTEAFF
TRBJ2-7	TRBV28	CASSTRGEGVQYF
TRBJ1-1	TRBV2	CASSSEAPAFF
TRBJ1-1	TRBV30	CAWSLGAEAFF
TRBJ2-7	TRBV18	CASSPTGTGRVYEQYF
TRBJ1-6	TRBV5-4	CASSLGSGAGGNSPLHF
TRBJ1-2	TRBV6-1	CASSEARDRYGYTF
TRBJ1-2	TRBV28	CASSSLVGGYTF
TRBJ2-2	TRBV11-2	CASSLNWPNTGELFF
TRBJ1-1	TRBV19	CASSDRPGTEAFF
TRBJ2-3	TRBV7-3	CASSASSVTDTQYF
TRBJ1-3	TRBV30	CAWSKGGQFGNTIYF
TRBJ2-7	TRBV7-6	CATRGEAPGEQYF
TRBJ1-1	TRBV18	CASSPGGRHSEAFF
TRBJ2-3	TRBV7-6	CASSSALGLAGDPDTQYF
TRBJ2-1	TRBV2	CASMGGLAGNEQFF
TRBJ1-2	TRBV6-6	CASSTDRGLYGYTF
TRBJ2-2	TRBV27	CASRVWDRGKDTGELFF
TRBJ2-3	TRBV7-3	CASSLSGRTDTQYF
TRBJ2-3	TRBV27	CASSPNSGVGTDTQYF
TRBJ2-7	TRBV6-1	CASSGGWTGGSYEQYF
TRBJ2-2	TRBV2	CASRQTGDGELFF
TRBJ2-2	TRBV7-3	CASSSRGPGGELFF
TRBJ2-1	TRBV5-1	CASSLVGGAPYNEQFF